What follows describes a single T cell receptor (beta chain). Its cognate antigen is unknown. This entry belongs to a study of beta chain features in type 1 diabetes. General study findings and limits: Shortening that was moderate but significant affected the TCRB CDR3s of Type 1 diabetes patients in all four CD4+ subsets. The analysis here could not establish whether HLA type shapes TCRB rearrangement. Individuals with type 1 diabetes displayed fewer insertions and more deletions at VDJ junctions. For patients, the naive, central memory and Treg TCRB repertoires appeared more alike than for healthy donors.

A heparinised blood draw that averaged about 100 mL was obtained once from each donor. CDR1 is SGDLS, CDR2 YYNGEE, per germline. The CDR3 is made up of 15 amino acids. The V segment lost 1 base and the J segment 4 bases; nucleotides outside the gene matches: 6. The entirety of the isolated RNA underwent reverse transcription, so expressed TCRB transcripts were sequenced. Sequencing used immunoSEQ multiplex PCR; TCRdb keeps in-frame clones, though not all of them. The sample yields 350,000 to 400,000 clones, roughly 12% seen once. The receptor was isolated from a woman aged 18-29 years with type 1 diabetes. The sample taken for sequencing was naive CD4+ T cells from blood. This chain connects TRBV9 to TRBJ2-7, with TRBD2 matching over 9 bases. The CDR3 DNA is TGTGCCAGCAGCGTAAGAGCGGGGGGCTGGTACGAGCAGTACTTC. Amino acids: CASSVRAGGWYEQYF. The full variable domain, with the rest looked up from reference TRBV9 and TRBJ2-7, is DSGVTQTPKHLITATGQRVTLRCSPRSGDLSVYWYQQSLDQGLQFLIQYYNGEERAKGNILERFSAQQFPDLHSELNLSSLELGDSALYFCASSVRAGGWYEQYFGPGTRLTVT.